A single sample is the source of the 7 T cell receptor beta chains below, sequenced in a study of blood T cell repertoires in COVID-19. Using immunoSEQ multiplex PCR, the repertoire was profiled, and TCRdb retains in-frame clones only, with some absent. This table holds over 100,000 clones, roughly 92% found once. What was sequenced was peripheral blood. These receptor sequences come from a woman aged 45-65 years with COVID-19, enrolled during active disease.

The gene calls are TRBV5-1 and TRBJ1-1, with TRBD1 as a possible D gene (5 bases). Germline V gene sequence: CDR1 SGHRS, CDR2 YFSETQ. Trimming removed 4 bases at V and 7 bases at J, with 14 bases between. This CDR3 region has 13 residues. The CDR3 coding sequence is TGCGCCAGCAGCCAGGAACCTACAGGTGAAGCTTTCTTT. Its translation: CASSQEPTGEAFF.

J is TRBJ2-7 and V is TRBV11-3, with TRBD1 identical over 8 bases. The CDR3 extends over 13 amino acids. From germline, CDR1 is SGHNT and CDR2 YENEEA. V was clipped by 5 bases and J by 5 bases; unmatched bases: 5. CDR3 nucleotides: TGTGCCAGCAGCAGGACAGGGTTCAACGAGCAGTACTTC. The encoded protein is CASSRTGFNEQYF.

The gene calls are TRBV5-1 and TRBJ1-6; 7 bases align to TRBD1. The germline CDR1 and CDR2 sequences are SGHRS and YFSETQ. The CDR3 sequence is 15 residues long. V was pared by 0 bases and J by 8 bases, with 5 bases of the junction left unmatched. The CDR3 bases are TGCGCCAGCAGCTTGGAGGGACAGCGATATTCACCCCTCCACTTT. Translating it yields CASSLEGQRYSPLHF.

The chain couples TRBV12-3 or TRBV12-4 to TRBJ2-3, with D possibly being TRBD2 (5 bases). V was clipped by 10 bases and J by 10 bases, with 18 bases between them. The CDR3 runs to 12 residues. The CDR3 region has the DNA TGTGCCATCAACCGAGGGTCGGGCCCGCAGTATTTT. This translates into CAINRGSGPQYF.

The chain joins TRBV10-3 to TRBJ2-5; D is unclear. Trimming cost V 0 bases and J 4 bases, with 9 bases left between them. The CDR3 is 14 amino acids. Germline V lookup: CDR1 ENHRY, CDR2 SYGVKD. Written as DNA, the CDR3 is TGTGCCATCAGTGAGTCGTCGGTAGCAGAGACCCAGTACTTC. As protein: CAISESSVAETQYF.

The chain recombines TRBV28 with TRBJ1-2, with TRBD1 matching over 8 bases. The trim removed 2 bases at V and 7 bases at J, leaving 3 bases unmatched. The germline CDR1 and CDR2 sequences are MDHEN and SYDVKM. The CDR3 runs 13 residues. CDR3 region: CASSLGTGGGYTF. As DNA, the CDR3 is TGTGCCAGCAGTTTAGGGACAGGTGGTGGCTACACCTTC.

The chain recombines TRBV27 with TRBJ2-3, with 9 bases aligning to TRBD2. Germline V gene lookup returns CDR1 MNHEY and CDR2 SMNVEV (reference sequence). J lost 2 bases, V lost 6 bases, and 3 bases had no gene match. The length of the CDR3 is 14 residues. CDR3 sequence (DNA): TGTGCCAGCAGGGGACTAGCCCTCACAGATACGCAGTATTTT. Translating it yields CASRGLALTDTQYF.